A selection of T cell receptor beta chains follows, all from one sample in a study of blood T cells in healthy people across ages. Each CDR3 protein gets one entry after TCRdb re-called the 5' RACE reads with MiXCR. The data hold around 700,000 distinct CDR3 sequences, with around a quarter observed a single time. These same records also appear under a second study, on T cells of mothers and their children.

Sequenced sample: blood. These TCRs come from a boy aged 5 to 17 in good health. Both conserved end residues are part of each CDR3. A D gene is named only where the DNA matches it firmly. Size is stated for part of the rows, as once, few or many counts, or as a class when the clone is expanded.

j_call v_call clone_size d_call cdr3_aa cdr3_nt
TRBJ2-1 TRBV24-1 few TRBD1 CATSDREDRAYNEQFF TGTGCCACCAGTGATAGGGAGGACAGGGCCTACAATGAGCAGTTCTTC
TRBJ2-1 TRBV7-8 many NA CASSLLSSYNEQFF TGTGCCAGCAGCTTATTAAGCTCCTACAATGAGCAGTTCTTC
TRBJ2-1 TRBV24-1 few NA CATSDLEDENYNEQFF TGTGCCACCAGTGATTTGGAGGACGAGAATTACAATGAGCAGTTCTTC
TRBJ2-2 TRBV2 NA NA CASTPWASPNTGELFF TGTGCCAGCACCCCATGGGCTAGCCCGAACACCGGGGAGCTGTTTTTT
TRBJ2-3 TRBV27 NA TRBD2 CASSRRGEDTQYF TGTGCCAGCAGTAGGCGGGGGGAAGATACGCAGTATTTT
TRBJ2-1 TRBV28 NA TRBD2 CASSFQYLRGDHNEQFF TGTGCCAGCAGTTTTCAGTACCTTCGGGGGGACCACAATGAGCAGTTCTTC
TRBJ2-5 TRBV20-1 few TRBD2 CSASSGNADETQYF TGCAGTGCTAGTAGCGGGAACGCCGACGAGACCCAGTACTTC
TRBJ2-1 TRBV29-1 many NA CSVPGGVWEQFF TGCAGCGTTCCGGGTGGTGTATGGGAGCAGTTCTTC
TRBJ2-3 TRBV2 few NA CASEGRTDTQYF TGTGCCAGCGAGGGTCGCACAGATACGCAGTATTTT
TRBJ1-5 TRBV6-6 few NA CAIQSGGANQPQHF TGTGCCATCCAATCAGGAGGAGCCAATCAGCCCCAGCATTTT
TRBJ2-1 TRBV9 NA TRBD1 CASSANSTGGSYNEQFF TGTGCCAGCAGCGCCAACTCGACAGGGGGCTCCTACAATGAGCAGTTCTTC
TRBJ2-7 TRBV29-1 few NA CSVEGQFSYEQYF TGCAGCGTTGAAGGCCAGTTTTCCTACGAGCAGTACTTC
TRBJ2-3 TRBV7-2 NA TRBD2 CASSLGLAGGPQDTQYF TGTGCCAGCAGCTTAGGCCTAGCGGGGGGGCCACAAGATACGCAGTATTTT
TRBJ2-2 TRBV29-1 NA NA CSANEGGFGELFF TGCAGCGCCAATGAGGGGGGCTTCGGGGAGCTGTTTTTT
TRBJ2-6 TRBV5-6 NA TRBD2 CASSFITWTSGRFNSGANVLTF TGTGCCAGCAGCTTTATCACTTGGACTAGCGGGAGGTTTAACTCTGGGGCCAACGTCCTGACTTTC
TRBJ2-3 TRBV6-5 once TRBD2 CASSRGSRTDTQYF TGTGCCAGCAGTCGCGGGAGTCGGACAGATACGCAGTATTTT
TRBJ1-5 TRBV29-1 NA NA CSAALGDRDQPQHF TGCAGCGCCGCTTTAGGGGATCGGGATCAGCCCCAGCATTTT
TRBJ2-7 TRBV4-2 NA NA CASSQEGGWEQYF TGTGCCAGCAGCCAAGAGGGGGGTTGGGAGCAGTACTTC
TRBJ2-7 TRBV3-1 NA TRBD1 CASSQGTGGVSYEQYF TGTGCCAGCAGCCAGGGGACAGGGGGTGTCTCCTACGAGCAGTACTTC
TRBJ2-5 TRBV12-5 NA NA CASGRALEEETQYF TGTGCTAGTGGTAGGGCCCTAGAGGAGGAGACCCAGTACTTC
TRBJ2-5 TRBV28 NA NA CASSSASRGQETQYF TGTGCCAGCAGTTCAGCCTCTCGGGGCCAAGAGACCCAGTACTTC
TRBJ2-7 TRBV4-3 NA NA CASSQEVGTGSYEQYF TGCGCCAGCAGCCAAGAAGTAGGGACCGGATCCTACGAGCAGTACTTC
TRBJ1-5 TRBV20-1 NA TRBD1 CSARERDRGNQPQHF TGCAGTGCTAGAGAGCGGGACAGGGGCAATCAGCCCCAGCATTTT
TRBJ2-2 TRBV4-3 NA NA CASSQVRGPGNTGELFF TGCGCCAGCAGCCAAGTTCGGGGACCGGGGAACACCGGGGAGCTGTTTTTT
TRBJ1-6 TRBV6-5 NA TRBD1 CASSYSGGQGVSPLHF TGTGCCAGCAGTTACTCGGGAGGTCAGGGGGTATCACCCCTCCACTTT
TRBJ1-1 TRBV18 few TRBD1 CASSPGGVAFF TGTGCCAGCTCCCCAGGGGGAGTGGCTTTCTTT
TRBJ2-3 TRBV20-1 NA TRBD2 CSARLAGPADTQYF TGCAGTGCTAGACTAGCGGGGCCGGCGGATACGCAGTATTTT
TRBJ1-4 TRBV6-6 many TRBD1 CASRGTGGEKLFF TGTGCCAGCAGGGGGACAGGGGGCGAAAAACTGTTTTTT
TRBJ2-3 TRBV20-1 few TRBD2 CSARRGGNTDTQYF TGCAGTGCTAGACGCGGGGGAAACACAGATACGCAGTATTTT
TRBJ1-5 TRBV7-8 NA NA CASSLVGGSSNQPQHF TGTGCCAGCAGCTTAGTCGGGGGGAGTAGCAATCAGCCCCAGCATTTT
TRBJ2-1 TRBV7-2 few TRBD2 CASSKTSGSWDEQFF TGTGCCAGCAGCAAGACTAGCGGGAGTTGGGATGAGCAGTTCTTC